Sequencing of this TCR beta chain was carried out in a study of shared clonotypes between healthy human individuals (dated by TCRdb to 2018 to 2021). Turning to the overall study: A few men and a couple of women, aged 18 to 49 years, made up the cohort. For each donor, CD4 naive and CD4 memory were each given three plates, CD8 naive was given two plates, and CD8 memory was given one plate. The study deeply sequenced blood TCR repertoires of five healthy adults to estimate repertoire size and the extent of clonotype sharing between individuals. To increase sequencing depth and limit assay-specific biases, TCR repertoire library preparation and sequencing were carried out by different laboratories using diverse techniques. Each donor's leukapheresis produced roughly between roughly 0.85 and 9 billion PBMCs.

Relative to germline, V is missing 9 bases and J is missing 0 bases, with 7 bases of the junction outside any gene match. The CDR3 goes from the cysteine to the phenylalanine over 14 residues. Just the 42-base CDR3 DNA is kept, in frame starting at base 1. As encoded in the germline V gene (reference sequence), CDR1 is MNHEY while CDR2 is SMNVEV. This clone appeared once. Its antigen is not yet known. No base qualities exist here, and no much larger clone lies one base off it. The sample has other DNA sequences that encode this CDR3 too. Using the deep immunoSEQ assay, multiplex PCR amplified TCR CDR3 regions from genomic DNA. Genomic DNA extracted from each cell subset was distributed evenly over all wells of several immunoSEQ 96-well plates, and each plate served as one replicate. Each replicate PCR for sorted subsets received 200 ng genomic DNA, equal to about 30,000 T cell genomes. The purified libraries were quantified using a Qubit 3.0 fluorometer, sized with a Bioanalyzer 2100, and then quantified again using the KAPA Library Quantification kit. A separate single-read 150-cycle Illumina NextSeq 550 flow cell was used to sequence each immunoSEQ 96-well plate. As for how the authors treated the data: Because the immunoSEQ output held only junctional sequences and lacked quality scores, the filtering could not match the filtering applied to full-length reads. To assign V/J genes and CDR3, sequences were annotated using PyIR, a Python wrapper for IgBLAST v1.9, with IMGT germline references. Any read was removed if the V/J assignment was weak (E-value above 1e-6), the CDR3 was missing, or the read contained stop codons, out-of-frame junctions, or ambiguous translated residues. A V3J clonotype was defined by an identical inferred V gene, J gene, and CDR3 amino acid sequence. To compute the percentage overlap between repertoires, the number of shared unique clonotypes was divided by the size of the smaller repertoire. Three approaches were used to assess repertoire richness: RTK rarefaction, the Chao1 estimator, and Recon v2.1 estimates of unobserved clonotypes. Generation probabilities were computed with OLGA for all TCRbeta clonotypes obtained by the gDNA method from several donors. TCRdb stores this immuneACCESS table with in-frame sequences only. Part of the clones is absent; in the studies checked, under half of the shortfall reflects unresolved V genes, and no reason is known for the rest. V, J and clone size were drawn from that table, and D and trimming were deduced from the DNA. This sample holds 950,000 to 1,100,000 clones; 78% were observed only once. Under 0.8% of the sample is in the top ten clones.

Healthy HIV-negative adults with no recently reported acute infections or vaccinations were included as donors. Every donor was a Caucasian adult living in Nashville, Tennessee, USA. CD4+ T cells were enriched by magnetic negative selection, after which naive cells were positively selected on CD45RA and the negative fraction was taken as the memory subset. After blood collection by leukapheresis, PBMCs were isolated using Ficoll-Histopaque density gradient centrifugation and then cryopreserved in the vapor phase of liquid nitrogen. Analytical flow cytometry was used to check the purity and quantity of each magnetically sorted T cell population. From each sorted fraction, genomic DNA was isolated and quantified by UV absorbance on a Nanodrop 2000c. Study-wide findings and limitations: Because the study included only a small number of donors, the genetic and exposure-history diversity represented was limited. Incomplete sequencing was indicated by rarefaction of sorted-subset datasets, despite the large sequencing depth. Higher generation probabilities were observed for clonotypes shared by all four sorted-subset donors than for non-shared clonotypes. Sharing across a handful of donors was observed for around 5% of naive CD4, under 4% of naive CD8, about 2.3% of memory CD4, and about 0.39% of memory CD8 clonotypes. Naive subsets generally had larger estimated clonotype richness than memory subsets did. Sampling was limited to blood, and TCR repertoires in tissue likely differ from TCR repertoires in blood. Based on pairwise subsampling, the degree of clonotype sharing among donors was expected to be affected by sequencing depth.

This receptor was obtained from a man aged 18 to 35 in good health. Some clones in this sample may be carry-over from other donors' samples. What was sequenced was memory CD4+ T cells from PBMCs. According to the study, the label for this sample's cell subset or site signals: CD45RA-negative fraction. Recombination joined TRBV27 with TRBJ2-7; the junction holds 8 bases that match TRBD1. The DNA is as follows: TGTGCCAGTTCTCGGACAGGGACCTCCTACGAGCAGTACTTC. It translates as CASSRTGTSYEQYF.